A single T cell receptor (beta chain) is shown here with its context. The data derive from a study of blood T cell repertoires in COVID-19. Turning to the study itself: Both acute and convalescent COVID-19 samples were obtained from the United States, Italy and Spain. T cells, B-cell-depleted T cells, or PBMCs provided the cDNA or gDNA that served as material.

This CDR3 is built from 16 residues. V gave up 3 bases and J gave up 7 bases; unmatched junction bases: 13. CDR1 KGHSH and CDR2 LQKENI come from the germline V gene. Here immunoSEQ multiplex PCR was the method, and the copy in TCRdb shows in-frame clones only, minus some. The sample shows more than 90,000 clones, around 85% of them seen only once. The rearrangement uses TRBV18 and TRBJ2-7, with 9 bases that match TRBD2. The origin of this receptor is a man in his 70s who had recovered from COVID-19. Sequences were obtained from peripheral blood. CDR3 bases: TGTGCCAGCTCACCCTCTCTACTAGCGGGTTCCCAGGAGCAGTACTTC. This sequence encodes CASSPSLLAGSQEQYF. Using reference TRBV18 and TRBJ2-7 for the parts outside the CDR3, the full variable domain is NAGVMQNPRHLVRRRGQEARLRCSPMKGHSHVYWYRQLPEEGLKFMVYLQKENIIDESGMPKERFSAEFPKEGPSILRIQQVVRGDSAAYFCASSPSLLAGSQEQYFGPGTRLTVT.